Described below is a single T cell receptor beta chain sequence and its context. The target antigen is unknown. The sample belongs to a study of regulatory T cells in long-lasting Graves disease. Study overall: Persistence in Graves' disease required over 5 years of antithyroid drugs plus positive TSH receptor antibodies.

Documented time point: persistent/refractory GD, antithyroid drugs over 5 years with positive TRAb. TCR sequences were obtained from RNA taken from PBMCs. Patients met American Thyroid Association criteria for Graves' disease. Study results and limitations: New patients shared 800 to 1,000 public clonotypes, fewer than the roughly 2,600 shared by persistent patients. There was favoring of TRBV28, TRBJ1-2 and TRBJ2-5 in persistent disease.

Libraries of TCR beta came from iRepertoire HTBI primers plus Arm-PCR of CDR3 regions. TCRdb independently ran MiXCR on the multiplex PCR reads; one entry per CDR3 protein. The table lists more than 300,000 distinct CDR3 sequences, 15% to 20% of them singletons. From germline, CDR1 is SGHDT and CDR2 YYEEEE. J lost 6 bases, V lost 4 bases, and 6 bases had no gene match. The CDR3 consists of 13 residues. The source is a female donor with Graves disease. The sample in question was peripheral blood mononuclear cells (PBMCs), obtained when the disease was refractory, from a patient treated with antithyroid drugs. The chain has TRBV5-6 and TRBJ1-1; 7 bases line up with TRBD1. This CDR3 is CASSVVQGAEAFF. The CDR3 DNA sequence: TGTGCCAGCAGCGTCGTGCAGGGGGCTGAAGCTTTCTTT.